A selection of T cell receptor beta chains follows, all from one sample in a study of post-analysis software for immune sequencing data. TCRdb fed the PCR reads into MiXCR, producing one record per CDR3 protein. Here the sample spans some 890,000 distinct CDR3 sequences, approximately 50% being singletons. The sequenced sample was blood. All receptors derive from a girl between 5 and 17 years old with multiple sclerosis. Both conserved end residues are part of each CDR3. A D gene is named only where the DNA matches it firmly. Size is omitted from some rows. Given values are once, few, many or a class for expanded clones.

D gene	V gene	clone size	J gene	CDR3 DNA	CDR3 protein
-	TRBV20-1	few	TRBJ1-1	TGCAGTGCTCCGAGGGGGTTAGGGAACACTGAAGCTTTCTTT	CSAPRGLGNTEAFF
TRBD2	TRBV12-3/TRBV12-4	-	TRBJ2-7	TGTGCCAGCAGTGTTAGCGGGAGGCCCCCCTACGAGCAGTACTTC	CASSVSGRPPYEQYF
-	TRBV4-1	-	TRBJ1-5	TGCGCCAGCAGCCAAGAGGGGGTGGTCGGCAATCAGCCCCAGCATTTT	CASSQEGVVGNQPQHF
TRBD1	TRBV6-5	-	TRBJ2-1	TGTGCCAGTACCCACGACAGGGCATACAATGAGCAGTTCTTC	CASTHDRAYNEQFF
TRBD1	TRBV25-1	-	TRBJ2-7	TGTGCCAGCAGTGAATCCGGGACAGGGAGCTACAATGAGCAGTACTTC	CASSESGTGSYNEQYF
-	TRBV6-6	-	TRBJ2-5	TGTGCCAGCAGGCCAACAAGTCCAGAGACCCAGTACTTC	CASRPTSPETQYF
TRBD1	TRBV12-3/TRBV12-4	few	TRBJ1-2	TGTGCCAGCAATCTACAGGGGAATGGCTACACCTTC	CASNLQGNGYTF
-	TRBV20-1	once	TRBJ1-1	TGCAGTGCTAGACCAACAGGAAAGGACACTGAAGCTTTCTTT	CSARPTGKDTEAFF
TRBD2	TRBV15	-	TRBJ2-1	TGTGCCACCAGCAGAGACCCAACCCTAGCGGGAGCGTATAATGAGCAGTTCTTC	CATSRDPTLAGAYNEQFF
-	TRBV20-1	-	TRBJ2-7	TGCAGTGCTCTCCACTCCGGGACCCTCTACGAGCAGTACTTC	CSALHSGTLYEQYF
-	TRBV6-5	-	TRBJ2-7	TGTGCCAGCAGTTATAGGGCCTCCTTTGTCGAGCAGTACTTC	CASSYRASFVEQYF
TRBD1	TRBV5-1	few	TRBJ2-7	TGCGCCAGCAGCTTGCTCGCGACAGGGGCGAGGTACGAGCAGTACTTC	CASSLLATGARYEQYF
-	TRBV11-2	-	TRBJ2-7	TGTGCCAGCAGGACAACCGGGGCCGACGGCGAGCAGTACTTC	CASRTTGADGEQYF
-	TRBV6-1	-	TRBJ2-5	TGTGCCAGCATCCAAAGGGCGACCCTTACCCAAGAGACCCAGTACTTC	CASIQRATLTQETQYF
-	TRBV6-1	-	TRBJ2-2	TGTGCCAGCAGTGAAATGGGGTCGAACACCGGGGAGCTGTTTTTT	CASSEMGSNTGELFF
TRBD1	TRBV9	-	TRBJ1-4	TGTGCCAGCAGCGCCAGGGGGCTGGGAGAAAAACTGTTTTTT	CASSARGLGEKLFF
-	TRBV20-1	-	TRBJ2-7	TGCAGTGCTAGAGCCCCCCGGGACGAGCAGTACTTC	CSARAPRDEQYF
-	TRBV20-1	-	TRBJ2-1	TGCAGTGCTAGGCAGGGCCCCTACAATGAGCAGTTCTTC	CSARQGPYNEQFF
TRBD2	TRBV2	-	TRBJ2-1	TGTGCCAGCAGTGACGTGGGGACTAGCGGGAATGAGCAGTTCTTC	CASSDVGTSGNEQFF
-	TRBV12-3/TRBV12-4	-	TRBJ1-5	TGTGCCAGCAGTTTAGCGCAAAGAGTCAGCAATCAGCCCCAGCATTTT	CASSLAQRVSNQPQHF
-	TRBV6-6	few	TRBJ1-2	TGTGCCAGCAACGGGGCTAGTGGAATCTATGGCTACACCTTC	CASNGASGIYGYTF
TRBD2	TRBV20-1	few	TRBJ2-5	TGCAGTGCCGGGGATAGCGGGGGGGGACAAGAGACCCAGTACTTC	CSAGDSGGGQETQYF
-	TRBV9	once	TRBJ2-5	TGTGCCAGCAGCGGGCGGGGCCACGGGGAGACCCAGTACTTC	CASSGRGHGETQYF
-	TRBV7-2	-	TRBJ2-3	TGTGCCAGCAGCAGAACTCCGGGACTGCACACAGATACGCAGTATTTT	CASSRTPGLHTDTQYF
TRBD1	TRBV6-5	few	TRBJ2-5	TGTGCCAGCAGTTATAGACAGGGAGAGACCCAGTACTTC	CASSYRQGETQYF
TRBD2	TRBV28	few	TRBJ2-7	TGTGCCAGCAGTACCGGGACTAGCGGGAGCTCCTACAATGAGCAGTACTTC	CASSTGTSGSSYNEQYF
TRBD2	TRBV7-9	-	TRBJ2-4	TGTGCCAGCAGCCAAAGGGGAGGGGATACCAGCGGAAACATTCAGTACTTC	CASSQRGGDTSGNIQYF